This passage covers 21 T cell receptor beta chains from one sample sequenced in a study of shared clonotypes between healthy human individuals. Using immunoSEQ multiplex PCR, the repertoire was profiled, and TCRdb retains in-frame clones only, with some absent. The data show approximately 110,000 clones, with just over 65% seen just once and around 25% held by the top ten. The sequenced sample was memory CD8+ T cells sorted from blood. The subset is: CD45RO+ cells pooled with CCR7-negative TemRA cells. Source of these receptors: a woman aged 30 to 39 in good health.

This clone was counted at least ten times. CDR3 coding DNA: TGTGCCAGCAGTGAAGCAGACGGCAGTCCTTACAATGAGCAGTTCTTC. Translating gives CASSEADGSPYNEQFF. J is TRBJ2-1 and V is TRBV6-1; D is unclear. The CDR3 contains 16 residues. Germline V lookup: CDR1 MNHNS, CDR2 SASEGT. V was trimmed by 0 bases and J by 4 bases, leaving 13 bases between them.

This clone was recorded many times. The chain carries TRBV29-1 and TRBJ2-7, with D perhaps TRBD1 (5 bases). Germline loops: CDR1 SQVTM, CDR2 ANQGSEA. The V end lost 7 bases, the J end lost 4 bases, and 17 bases lay between the germline ends. There are 13 residues in the CDR3. This chain's CDR3 is CSANYPDSYEQYF. The DNA for the CDR3 is TGCAGCGCCAATTACCCAGACAGTTACGAGCAGTACTTC.

The chain recombines TRBV7-8 with TRBJ1-1; D remains ambiguous. The germline V and J ends were trimmed by 5 bases and 1 base, with 8 bases remaining between them. This CDR3 is built from 13 residues. Germline V CDR1 and CDR2: SGHVS, FQNEAQ. The CDR3 DNA sequence: TGTGCCAGCAGCATGACACAGAACACTGAAGCTTTCTTT. Protein sequence: CASSMTQNTEAFF.

This clone came up once. This sequence joins TRBV25-1 and TRBJ2-1; D remains ambiguous. The germline V and J ends were trimmed by 2 bases and 0 bases, with 8 bases remaining between them. Looked up from germline, CDR1 is MGHDK and CDR2 is SYGVNS. The CDR3 has 15 residues. CDR3 loop: CASSEDSPSYNEQFF. For the CDR3, the DNA is TGTGCCAGCAGTGAAGACTCGCCCTCCTACAATGAGCAGTTCTTC. Based on the CDR3 plus reference TRBV25-1 and TRBJ2-1, the full variable domain is EADIYQTPRYLVIGTGKKITLECSQTMGHDKMYWYQQDPGMELHLIHYSYGVNSTEKGDLSSESTVSRIRTEHFPLTLESARPSHTSQYLCASSEDSPSYNEQFFGPGTRLTVL.

The CDR3 DNA is TGCAGCACAACCCAAGGCCAGGGGAGGGAAGCTTTCTTT. It codes for CSTTQGQGREAFF. The chain joins TRBV29-1 to TRBJ1-1, with D possibly TRBD1 on 6 matching bases. The ends were cut back, 8 bases at V and 8 bases at J, with 21 bases in the middle. The germline gives CDR1 SQVTM, CDR2 ANQGSEA. The CDR3 extends over 13 amino acids.

The chain uses TRBV28 and TRBJ2-5; no definite D call. This CDR3 comprises 12 residues. With 7 bases removed from V and 7 bases from J, the gap between germline ends came to 13 bases. Per germline, CDR1 MDHEN and CDR2 SYDVKM. This CDR3 reads CASNSVSGTQYF. The CDR3 DNA reads TGTGCCAGCAATTCTGTCTCGGGGACCCAGTACTTC.

The genes are TRBV2 and TRBJ2-7, with D hard to call. The CDR3 consists of 13 residues. V was pared by 7 bases and J by 7 bases, with 17 bases between. In germline, CDR1 is SNHLY, CDR2 FYNNEI. This chain's CDR3 is CASTQRILVEQYF. The DNA of the CDR3 is TGTGCCAGCACCCAAAGGATTTTGGTGGAGCAGTACTTC.

The chain joins TRBV7-2 to TRBJ2-7; D is possibly TRBD1 (5 bases). Germline CDR1 SGHTA, CDR2 FQGNSA. V was clipped by 5 bases and J by 0 bases, with 8 bases between them. The CDR3 loop spans 13 amino acids. CDR3 in DNA: TGTGCCAGCAGCGCACAGGCCTCCTACGAGCAGTACTTC. Amino acid sequence: CASSAQASYEQYF.

The V gene is TRBV29-1, the J gene TRBJ2-1, with 7 nucleotides matching TRBD1. The CDR3 has 15 residues. The junction had 7 bases not matched to a gene; V was cut back by 5 bases and J by 0 bases. In germline, CDR1 is SQVTM, CDR2 ANQGSEA. The CDR3 region is CSVYVAGGSYNEQFF. The CDR3 DNA reads as TGCAGCGTTTACGTCGCAGGGGGCTCCTACAATGAGCAGTTCTTC.

The chain combines TRBV11-2 with TRBJ2-3, with 9 bases matching TRBD1. Germline CDR1 reads SGHAT; CDR2 reads FQNNGV. The CDR3 runs 17 residues. V was pared by 5 bases and J by 4 bases, with 13 bases of the junction left unmatched. This CDR3 reads CASSQDVGQGIPDTQYF. DNA of the CDR3: TGTGCCAGCAGCCAAGATGTGGGACAGGGAATCCCAGATACGCAGTATTTT.

The rearrangement uses TRBV11-1 and TRBJ1-5, with D hard to call. Germline V gene sequence: CDR1 SGHAT, CDR2 FQDESV (reference sequence). This CDR3 has 13 amino acids. Trimming left V 3 bases short and J 5 bases short, with 8 bases between. CDR3 protein: CASSLSGDQPQHF. In DNA form, the CDR3 reads TGTGCCAGCAGCTTGTCCGGGGATCAGCCCCAGCATTTT.

The rearrangement uses TRBV5-5 and TRBJ1-5, with TRBD1 as a possible D gene (5 bases). The CDR3 length is 16 residues. Germline loops: CDR1 SGHKS, CDR2 YYEKEE (reference sequence). Between the trimmed V and J ends, which lost 1 base and 6 bases, there was a span of 17 bases. CDR3 in DNA: TGTGCCAGCAGCTTGCTAAGGGACCTGGGCGGTCAGCCCCAGCATTTT. Encoded protein: CASSLLRDLGGQPQHF.

J is TRBJ1-2 and V is TRBV6-5, with 8 bases identical to TRBD1. Per germline, CDR1 MNHEY and CDR2 SVGAGI. J gave up 3 bases and V 3 bases, and 6 bases lay outside the gene matches. The CDR3 extends over 15 amino acids. The CDR3 nucleotides are TGTGCCAGCAGTTATGATGACAGGGGCGACTATGGCTACACCTTC. Protein: CASSYDDRGDYGYTF.

This clone was picked up many times. The V call is TRBV6-1, the J call TRBJ2-2; TRBD2 matches 14 bases. The CDR3 covers 15 residues. Germline values: CDR1 MNHNS, CDR2 SASEGT. V trimming: 4 bases; J trimming: 6 bases; junction bases outside the gene matches: 1. CDR3 residues: CASSGLAGGPGELFF. CDR3 nucleotides: TGTGCCAGCAGTGGACTAGCGGGAGGGCCCGGGGAGCTGTTTTTT.

This clone was counted a single time. The chain has TRBV30 and TRBJ2-1, with D unresolved. Germline CDR1 is GTSNPN and CDR2 is SVGIG (reference sequence). The V gene lost 2 bases and the J gene lost 2 bases, with 10 bases spanning the gap. This CDR3 is built from 14 residues. The CDR3 coding sequence is TGTGCCTGGAGTCTCACGGAGACCTACAATGAGCAGTTCTTC. Protein sequence: CAWSLTETYNEQFF.

This clone was recorded only once. This may arise from a read error, as a much more abundant clone is one base away. The V call is TRBV11-2, the J call TRBJ2-7; no firm D call. The CDR3 is 12 amino acids. V was pared by 2 bases and J by 1 base, with 3 bases between. Germline values: CDR1 SGHAT, CDR2 FQNNGV. CDR3 region: CASSLISYEQYF. CDR3 nucleotide sequence: TGTGCCAGCAGCTTAATTTCCTACGAGCAGTACTTC.

The chain links TRBV5-1 to TRBJ2-5; 7 bases map to TRBD1. Germline lookup yields CDR1 SGHRS and CDR2 YFSETQ. V lost 0 bases and J lost 5; bases outside the gene matches: 7. This CDR3 contains 15 residues. CDR3 coding DNA: TGCGCCAGCAGCTTGGCACAGACAGGGTACGAGACCCAGTACTTC. This codes for CASSLAQTGYETQYF.

A remark on this clone: Other DNA sequences within the sample encode an identical CDR3. The chain has TRBV4-2 and TRBJ1-4; D is unresolved. This CDR3 spans 12 amino acids. Germline assignment: CDR1 LGHNA and CDR2 YNFKEQ. V dropped 4 bases and J dropped 8 bases, with 8 bases sitting between them. The CDR3 nucleotides read TGTGCCAGCAGCCTTCTGGGGGAAAAACTGTTTTTT. Translation: CASSLLGEKLFF.

V usage is TRBV11-3 and J usage is TRBJ2-2; D remains unclear. Germline loops: CDR1 SGHNT, CDR2 YENEEA. Trimming removed 4 bases from V and 0 bases from J, with 6 bases in between. The CDR3 spans 14 residues. DNA of the CDR3: TGTGCCAGCAGCTCGTATTCGAACACCGGGGAGCTGTTTTTT. It translates to CASSSYSNTGELFF.

The chain is built from TRBV9 and TRBJ2-2; D is undetermined. The V gene lost 2 bases and the J gene lost 4 bases, with 9 bases spanning the gap. Germline lookup yields CDR1 SGDLS and CDR2 YYNGEE. This CDR3 is built from 14 residues. CDR3 in DNA: TGTGCCAGCAGCGTTCAGGATCCCACCGGGGAGCTGTTTTTT. Translating gives CASSVQDPTGELFF. Full variable domain (rest looked up from reference TRBV9 and TRBJ2-2): DSGVTQTPKHLITATGQRVTLRCSPRSGDLSVYWYQQSLDQGLQFLIQYYNGEERAKGNILERFSAQQFPDLHSELNLSSLELGDSALYFCASSVQDPTGELFFGEGSRLTVL.

The chain recombines TRBV7-9 with TRBJ2-1, with no clear D. CDR1 and CDR2 (germline): SEHNR, FQNEAQ (reference sequence). The ends were cut back, 8 bases at V and 0 bases at J, with 8 bases in the middle. This CDR3 is 13 amino acids long. CDR3 amino acids: CASEESSYNEQFF. As DNA, the CDR3 is TGTGCCAGCGAGGAAAGCTCCTACAATGAGCAGTTCTTC.